The present TCR beta chain was sequenced within a study of blood T cell repertoires in COVID-19 (TCRdb year 2020). Looking at the study overall: Samples covering the acute and convalescent phases of COVID-19 were provided by collaborators in the United States, Italy and Spain. The repertoires were released in a freely available public database intended as a resource for research on the immune response to SARS-CoV-2. The material from the prospective study consisted of cDNA or gDNA derived from T cells, B-cell-depleted T cells, or PBMCs. Where HLA class I and class II types were available, the types were taken from metadata supplied by the sample provider, not from assay-based typing. The samples were drawn from two sources: the first 160 participants of the ongoing ImmuneRACE study, and 1,200 or so subjects contributed by 6 global collaborators. Subjects who had been exposed to COVID-19, were actively infected with it, or had recovered from it provided the deeply sampled blood TCRbeta repertoires that made up the dataset. The sample metadata nearly always contained a de-identified subject ID, COVID-19 status, age in years and sex.

Another Seattle source contributed samples from volunteer blood donors who had recovered from COVID-19. Each collaborating institution followed its own protocols to collect whole blood in K2EDTA tubes. For TCRbeta analysis, collaborator samples were shipped as frozen whole blood, as isolated PBMCs, or as DNA extracted from either sample type. V gives up 5 bases and J gives up 2 bases, and the segment between their germline ends measures 9 bases. As encoded in the germline V gene, CDR1 is SGHTA while CDR2 is FQGNSA. From the cysteine up to the phenylalanine, the CDR3 has a length of 13 residues. Only CDR3 DNA remains: 39 bases, in frame from the first base. TCRbeta CDR3 regions were amplified from genomic DNA using the immunoSEQ Assay, a bias-controlled multiplex PCR. As for the original processing: The number of nucleated cells in each sample was estimated from the amplification of reference gene primers within the assay. To quantify the absolute abundance of each unique TCRbeta CDR3 rearrangement, sequence reads were collapsed and filtered. For each sample, productive Simpson clonality was calculated by taking the square root of Simpson's diversity index across productive rearrangements. Not all clones reach the TCRdb copy of this immuneACCESS table, which keeps in-frame sequences only. Checked studies attribute under half of the gap to unresolved V genes and leave the rest unexplained. V and J calls and clone size are as listed in that table; D and trimming were resolved from the DNA. This sample holds about 230,000 clones; around 80% were observed only once. The ten largest make up 2% to 2.5% of the sample.

What the work shows at the level of the full study, not this receptor alone: The quantity of clinical and demographic metadata differed by source and by participant and was supplied without curation.

About this clone: No cognate antigen has been identified for it. It has no much larger one-base neighbor in the sample; base qualities were not kept.

Recombination connected TRBV7-2 to TRBJ1-2; a confident D gene designation cannot be given. The sample comprised peripheral blood. The clonotype was recovered from a man aged 35 to 55 who had recovered from COVID-19. The encoded CDR3 is CASSPPLNYGYTF. The DNA reads TGTGCCAGCAGCCCCCCCCTGAACTATGGCTACACCTTC. Full variable domain (CDR3 extended with the reference TRBV7-2 and TRBJ1-2 proteins): GAGVSQSPSNKVTEKGKDVELRCDPISGHTALYWYRQSLGQGLEFLIYFQGNSAPDKSGLPSDRFSAERTGGSVSTLTIQRTQQEDSAVYLCASSPPLNYGYTFGSGTRLTVV.